Listed here are 24 T cell receptor beta chains from one sample, sequenced in a study of CD8 T cells in Susac syndrome. It was with random hexamers that 0.5 to 1 ug RNA was reverse transcribed. TCRdb independently ran MiXCR on the immunoSEQ multiplex PCR reads; one entry per CDR3 protein. This sample has fewer than 85,000 distinct CDR3 sequences; approximately 95% occur once, and the top ten carry 0.52%. Sequenced material: CD8+ T cells from PBMCs. All receptors derive from a human donor with Susac syndrome.

V is TRBV5-1 and J is TRBJ1-1; TRBD1 is a possible D gene (6 bases). The CDR3 is 12 amino acids. Deletions cut 6 bases from V and 1 base from J, with 7 bases between. The germline CDR1 and CDR2 sequences are SGHRS and YFSETQ. Written as DNA, the CDR3 is TGCGCCAGCAAGACAGGGAACACTGAAGCTTTCTTT. The encoded protein is CASKTGNTEAFF. Supplemented by reference TRBV5-1 and TRBJ1-1, the full variable domain reads KAGVTQTPRYLIKTRGQQVTLSCSPISGHRSVSWYQQTPGQGLQFLFEYFSETQRNKGNFPGRFSGRQFSNSRSEMNVSTLELGDSALYLCASKTGNTEAFFGQGTRLTVV.

The gene calls are TRBV12-3 or TRBV12-4 and TRBJ1-1; D remains unclear. The CDR3 sequence is 14 residues long. With 2 bases removed from V and 2 bases from J, the gap between germline ends came to 9 bases. CDR3 amino acids: CASSLTNFNTEAFF. CDR3 coding DNA: TGTGCCAGCAGTTTAACAAATTTTAACACTGAAGCTTTCTTT.

This sequence joins TRBV7-2 and TRBJ2-7; 8 bases agree with TRBD2. The CDR3 sequence is 19 residues long. Germline V gene lookup returns CDR1 SGHTA and CDR2 FQGNSA. Trimming took 5 bases from V and 0 from J; bases not matched to a gene: 18. CDR3 in DNA: TGTGCCAGCAGCCTCCTGGGTGCGGTAGCGGGGCCTAGCTCCTACGAGCAGTACTTC. It codes for CASSLLGAVAGPSSYEQYF.

J is TRBJ2-1 and V is TRBV7-9; D ambiguous. The CDR3 length is 11 residues. Trimming left V 4 bases short and J 7 bases short, with 5 bases between. Per the germline V gene, CDR1 is SEHNR and CDR2 is FQNEAQ (reference sequence). The DNA of the CDR3 is TGTGCCAGCAGCTCCGGGAATGAGCAGTTCTTC. Its protein product is CASSSGNEQFF.

This chain connects TRBV5-4 to TRBJ1-2; 11 bases are shared with TRBD1. Germline values: CDR1 SGHNT, CDR2 YYREEE (reference sequence). Unmatched junction bases numbered 6, after V lost 4 bases and J lost 4 bases. The length of the CDR3 is 15 residues. As DNA, the CDR3 is TGTGCCAGCAGCGCCCCGGGACAGGGGGTCTATGGCTACACCTTC. Its translation is CASSAPGQGVYGYTF.

The chain employs TRBV4-1 and TRBJ2-1; maybe TRBD2 (6 bases). The V and J ends lost 5 bases and 5 bases respectively, with 16 bases between them. Per the germline V gene, CDR1 is MGHRA and CDR2 is YSYEKL. The CDR3 extends over 15 amino acids. CDR3 loop: CASSSSGRTDNEQFF. The CDR3 nucleotides are TGCGCCAGCAGCTCCAGCGGGCGCACAGACAATGAGCAGTTCTTC.

The V call is TRBV5-4, the J call TRBJ1-5; D might be TRBD1 (5 bases). V lost 3 bases to trimming and J lost 8 bases, with 9 bases between them. CDR1 SGHNT and CDR2 YYREEE come from the germline V gene (reference sequence). The CDR3 has 12 amino acids. For the CDR3, the DNA is TGTGCCAGCAGCTCCGCGGGGGAGCCCCAGCATTTT. This gives the protein CASSSAGEPQHF.

For this clonotype: At one end, the junction sequence differs from germline, possibly due to a read error. This chain links TRBV9 with TRBJ2-2, with D possibly matching TRBD2 (5 bases). The CDR3 spans 13 residues. Looked up from germline, CDR1 is SGDLS and CDR2 is YYNGEE. This CDR3 reads CASSEGNTGELVF. In DNA form, the CDR3 reads TGTGCCAGCAGCGAAGGGAACACCGGGGAGCTGGTTTTT.

J is TRBJ2-7 and V is TRBV20-1; the D is unclear. The V and J ends lost 3 bases and 1 base respectively, with 7 bases between them. Germline values: CDR1 DFQATT, CDR2 SNEGSKA (reference sequence). The CDR3 spans 12 residues. The CDR3 DNA follows: TGCAGTGCTAGGGCCGATTCCTACGAGCAGTACTTC. Its translation is CSARADSYEQYF.

The chain couples TRBV4-1 to TRBJ2-7; TRBD1 or TRBD2 may be the D gene (5 bases each). This CDR3 spans 15 amino acids. Germline V gives CDR1 MGHRA, CDR2 YSYEKL. V was trimmed by 3 bases and J by 3 bases, leaving 15 bases between them. In DNA, the CDR3 is TGCGCCAGCAGCCAGGGACCTTTTCGTCGCTACGAGCAGTACTTC. This codes for CASSQGPFRRYEQYF.

The chain carries TRBV5-1 and TRBJ2-7, with D possibly matching TRBD1 (5 bases). This CDR3 has 13 amino acids. V lost 4 bases and J lost 2, with 10 bases in between. Germline CDR1 and CDR2: SGHRS and YFSETQ. CDR3 loop: CASSMDTTYEQYF. The CDR3 DNA sequence: TGCGCCAGCAGCATGGACACAACCTACGAGCAGTACTTC.

For the CDR3, the DNA is TGTGCCAGCAGCCTAGCGGGGGGGCCCCGGAATGAGCAGTTCTTC. Translation: CASSLAGGPRNEQFF. The chain carries TRBV11-2 and TRBJ2-1; 12 bases are a match to TRBD2. V dropped 5 bases and J dropped 7; count of bases not matched to a gene: 6. The CDR3 length is 15 residues. Germline CDR1 SGHAT, CDR2 FQNNGV.

This chain links TRBV27 with TRBJ1-5; 10 positions match TRBD1. The germline V gene encodes CDR1 MNHEY and CDR2 SMNVEV (reference sequence). The CDR3 is made up of 13 amino acids. The junction had 1 base not matched to a gene; V was cut back by 6 bases and J by 5 bases. CDR3 sequence reads: CASRGTGDQPQHF. In DNA, the CDR3 is TGTGCCAGCAGAGGGACAGGGGATCAGCCCCAGCATTTT.

This chain connects TRBV20-1 to TRBJ2-7; 9 bases are shared with TRBD2. The CDR3 length is 15 residues. With 6 bases clipped from V and 0 bases from J, the junction kept 9 bases outside the gene matches. Germline V gene sequence: CDR1 DFQATT, CDR2 SNEGSKA (reference sequence). In DNA form, the CDR3 reads TGCAGTGCCCGAGCCAGCGGGGGGTCCTCCTACGAGCAGTACTTC. This encodes CSARASGGSSYEQYF.

The CDR3: CASSGTGRQPQHF. CDR3 coding DNA: TGTGCCAGCAGCGGGACAGGGCGGCAGCCCCAGCATTTT. V is TRBV28 and J is TRBJ1-5; 9 nucleotides align to TRBD1. The germline gives CDR1 MDHEN, CDR2 SYDVKM. CDR3 size: 13 residues. With V trimmed by 6 bases and J by 7 bases, 4 bases remained unmatched. Based on the CDR3 plus reference TRBV28 and TRBJ1-5, the full variable domain is DVKVTQSSRYLVKRTGEKVFLECVQDMDHENMFWYRQDPGLGLRLIYFSYDVKMKEKGDIPEGYSVSREKKERFSLILESASTNQTSMYLCASSGTGRQPQHFGDGTRLSIL.

The chain combines TRBV9 with TRBJ2-5; TRBD2 agrees at 7 bases. The CDR3 runs 15 residues. Per germline, CDR1 SGDLS and CDR2 YYNGEE. Trimming at V came to 4 bases and at J to 1 base, leaving 7 bases not matched to a gene. The CDR3 coding sequence is TGTGCCAGCAGCCCAGTCAGCGGGGTCCAAGAGACCCAGTACTTC. Amino acids: CASSPVSGVQETQYF.

The CDR3 spells CAWSGGASEQFF. The CDR3 region has the DNA TGTGCCTGGAGCGGGGGGGCGAGTGAGCAGTTCTTC. The V and J genes are TRBV30 and TRBJ2-1, with 8 bases matching TRBD2. The germline CDR1 and CDR2 sequences are GTSNPN and SVGIG (reference sequence). J was trimmed by 9 bases and V by 3 bases; bases with no gene match: 4. This CDR3 has 12 residues.

V usage is TRBV9 and J usage is TRBJ2-5; no firm D call. V lost 0 bases to trimming and J lost 5 bases, with 8 bases between them. This CDR3 has 13 residues. Germline-derived CDR1 and CDR2 are SGDLS and YYNGEE. This CDR3 is CASSVESRETQYF. As DNA, the CDR3 is TGTGCCAGCAGCGTAGAATCGAGGGAGACCCAGTACTTC.

The gene calls are TRBV29-1 and TRBJ2-1, with D hard to call. Germline V gene lookup returns CDR1 SQVTM and CDR2 ANQGSEA. Deletions cut 3 bases from V and 10 bases from J, with 4 bases between. CDR3 length equals 9 residues. The CDR3 sequence is CSVESEQFF. The CDR3 DNA follows: TGCAGCGTTGAGTCCGAGCAGTTCTTC.

The chain combines TRBV7-9 with TRBJ2-7, with TRBD1 as a possible D gene (6 bases). The CDR3 sequence is 16 residues long. CDR1 and CDR2 from the germline V gene are SEHNR and FQNEAQ (reference sequence). Trimming took 4 bases from V and 4 from J, leaving 20 bases between them. Here the CDR3 DNA reads TGTGCCAGCAGCTACGACAGGCCAAATACTGGGTACGAGCAGTACTTC. Amino acids: CASSYDRPNTGYEQYF.

This chain links TRBV28 with TRBJ2-2, with unresolved D. The CDR3 extends over 15 amino acids. Trimming left V 3 bases short and J 7 bases short, with 15 bases between. The V gene's germline CDR1 is MDHEN and CDR2 SYDVKM. The DNA of the CDR3 is TGTGCCAGCAGTTTTTTGGACGGCATCAGCGGGGAGCTGTTTTTT. Translated: CASSFLDGISGELFF.

V is TRBV12-5 and J is TRBJ1-1; D ambiguous. The CDR3 covers 13 residues. V was trimmed by 3 bases and J by 1 base, leaving 6 bases between them. The germline gives CDR1 LGHNT, CDR2 FRNRAP. The CDR3 loop reads CASGFSSNTEAFF. Here the CDR3 DNA reads TGTGCTAGTGGTTTCTCTTCGAACACTGAAGCTTTCTTT.

V is TRBV14 and J is TRBJ2-1; D uncertain. Per the germline V gene, CDR1 is SGHDN and CDR2 is FVKESK. The V gene lost 4 bases and the J gene lost 9 bases, with 10 bases spanning the gap. This CDR3 is 12 amino acids long. The CDR3 reads CASSLLYSEQFF. In nucleotides, the CDR3 is TGTGCCAGCAGCCTACTGTATAGTGAGCAGTTCTTC.

The chain uses TRBV7-9 and TRBJ2-3; 10 nucleotides match TRBD2. The J segment lost 5 bases and the V segment lost 5 bases, leaving 13 bases of the junction unmatched. The CDR3 runs 17 residues. Germline CDR1 is SEHNR and CDR2 is FQNEAQ (reference sequence). The CDR3 reads CASSTPLSGGALDTQYF. CDR3 DNA: TGTGCCAGCAGCACCCCTCTGAGCGGGGGGGCTCTAGATACGCAGTATTTT.